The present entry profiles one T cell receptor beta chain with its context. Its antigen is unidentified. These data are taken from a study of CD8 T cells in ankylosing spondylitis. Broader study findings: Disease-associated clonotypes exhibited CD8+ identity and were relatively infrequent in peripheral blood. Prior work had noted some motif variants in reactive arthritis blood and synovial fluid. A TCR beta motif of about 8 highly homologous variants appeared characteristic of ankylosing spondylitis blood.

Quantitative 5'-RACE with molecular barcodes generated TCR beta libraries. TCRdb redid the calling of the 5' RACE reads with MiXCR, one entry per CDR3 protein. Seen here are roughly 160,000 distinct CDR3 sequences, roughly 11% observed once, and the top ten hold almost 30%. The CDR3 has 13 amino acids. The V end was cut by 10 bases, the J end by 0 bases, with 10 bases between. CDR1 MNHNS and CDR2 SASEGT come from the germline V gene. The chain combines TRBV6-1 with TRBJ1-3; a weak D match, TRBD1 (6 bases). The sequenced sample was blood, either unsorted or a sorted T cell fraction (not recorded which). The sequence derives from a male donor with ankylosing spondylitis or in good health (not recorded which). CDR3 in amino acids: CATGASSGNTIYF. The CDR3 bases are TGTGCCACGGGGGCCTCCTCTGGAAACACCATATATTTT.